This T cell receptor (beta chain) was captured in a study of cytomegalovirus exposure and HLA in healthy donors. About this clone: Its antigen is undetermined.

It was with 60 Vbeta and 13 Jbeta primers that the PCR ran. Under the authors' procedure: There were around 77 million unique TCR beta chains by a later count, and 10 million to 12 million of them were shared. Produced via immunoSEQ multiplex PCR; TCRdb's table is partial and in-frame only. D and trimming come from the DNA, and the V and J calls and clone size come from that table. The sample consists of 90,000 to 120,000 clones, around 9.1% of them appearing once. Study-wide points: The likely explanation for a cluster of highly shared sequence variants was sequencing artifact.

V gave up 4 bases and J gave up 1 base, with 14 bases separating them. This CDR3 spans 15 amino acids. CDR1 and CDR2 (germline): SGHRS, YFSETQ. Donors likely had unrecorded immune exposures despite being nominally healthy when sampled. Sequencing input: PBMCs. The chain couples TRBV5-1 to TRBJ2-5, with a weak D call TRBD2 (5 bases). The origin of this receptor is a man between 35 and 55 years old in good health and CMV-seropositive. CDR3 DNA: TGCGCCAGCAGCGGGGAGAGGGCTTCCCAAGAGACCCAGTACTTC. Residues: CASSGERASQETQYF.